This T cell receptor beta chain was found in a study of identical twins. On this clonotype: Its antigen remains unidentified.

Overall study findings and caveats: Excess twin sharing in beta out-of-frame sequences was weaker. In zero-insertion analyses, partial confounding could arise from invariant MAIT and iNKT cells. Low generation probability was overrepresented in out-of-frame alpha sequences shared by twins.

A universal primer site was incorporated via template switching, and the cDNA contained unique molecular identifiers. Using its own MiXCR run on the 5' RACE reads, TCRdb lists one record per CDR3 protein. The sample records 1,800,000 or so distinct CDR3 sequences, about 32% being singletons. The CDR3 loop spans 16 amino acids. Per germline, CDR1 PRHDT and CDR2 FYEKMQ (reference sequence). V lost 4 bases to trimming and J lost 2 bases; unmatched junction nucleotides: 8. This clonotype was sampled from a newborn girl in good health. Input material: cord blood. V is TRBV13 and J is TRBJ2-3, with 8 bases aligning to TRBD1. The CDR3 protein is CASSSTGASITDTQYF. CDR3 nucleotide sequence: TGTGCCAGCAGCTCGACAGGGGCTTCGATCACAGATACGCAGTATTTT.